The sequence of this T cell receptor (beta chain) was determined in a study of cytomegalovirus exposure and HLA in healthy donors. CDR3 length equals 14 residues. Trimming took off 3 bases at V and 1 base at J, with 6 bases between the two ends. The germline V gene encodes CDR1 SGHVS and CDR2 FNYEAQ. Note on this clone: The antigen is unknown.

It was with 60 Vbeta and 13 Jbeta primers that the PCR ran. Sequenced by immunoSEQ multiplex PCR; TCRdb stores in-frame clones only, minus some. The sample shows roughly 130,000 clones, about three quarters of them seen only once. Overall study findings and caveats: In the analysis, some V segments, TRBV6-2 and TRBV6-3 included, were excluded as indistinguishable.

The sequenced sample was PBMCs. The source is a human donor in good health. The rearrangement links TRBV7-6 to TRBJ2-2, with unresolved D. CDR3 DNA: TGTGCCAGCAGCTTTTCAGGGAACACCGGGGAGCTGTTTTTT. Amino acids: CASSFSGNTGELFF.